The 6 T cell receptor beta chains below all came from one sample that was sequenced in a study of blood T cell repertoires in COVID-19. Profiled with immunoSEQ multiplex PCR; TCRdb holds only in-frame clones, not every one. This sample has 150,000 to 200,000 clones, with about 80% found just once. The sample was PBMCs or T cells enriched from blood (not recorded which). The receptors stem from a woman in her fifties or sixties with acute COVID-19.

The V gene is TRBV30, the J gene TRBJ1-3; 7 bases are a match to TRBD1. V shed 3 bases and J 4 bases; nucleotides not matched to a gene: 9. The germline V gene encodes CDR1 GTSNPN and CDR2 SVGIG (reference sequence). The CDR3 totals 15 residues. The CDR3: CAWSFPGGRGNTIYF. The CDR3 bases are TGTGCCTGGAGCTTCCCAGGGGGAAGGGGAAACACCATATATTTT.

This clone showed up just a few times. V usage is TRBV9 and J usage is TRBJ2-3; no definite D call. Trimming shortened V by 0 bases and J by 7 bases, and 9 bases separated the two germline ends. The germline CDR1 and CDR2 sequences are SGDLS and YYNGEE. The CDR3 loop spans 13 amino acids. CDR3 amino acids: CASSVAAANTQYF. The CDR3 DNA reads as TGTGCCAGCAGCGTAGCGGCGGCCAATACGCAGTATTTT.

The CDR3 protein is CASSSGLAGTYNEQFF. CDR3 coding DNA: TGTGCCAGCAGCTCCGGACTAGCGGGAACCTACAATGAGCAGTTCTTC. The J gene is TRBJ2-1, the V gene TRBV9, with 12 bases that match TRBD2. CDR1 SGDLS and CDR2 YYNGEE come from the germline V gene. V shed 4 bases and J 2 bases; nucleotides not matched to a gene: 4. CDR3 length: 16 residues.

This clone was counted a single time. V and J are TRBV19 and TRBJ2-2; 10 nucleotides agree with TRBD1. Germline loops: CDR1 LNHDA, CDR2 SQIVND (reference sequence). CDR3 length equals 17 residues. V lost 7 bases and J lost 6; bases outside the gene matches: 14. CDR3: CASTLGVGQGRSGELFF. DNA for the CDR3: TGTGCCAGTACCCTGGGGGTGGGACAGGGGAGGTCCGGGGAGCTGTTTTTT.

The V call is TRBV7-6, the J call TRBJ2-3; 13 nucleotides align to TRBD2. With 3 bases clipped from V and 3 bases from J, the junction kept 0 bases outside the gene matches. The CDR3 is 15 amino acids. Per germline, CDR1 SGHVS and CDR2 FNYEAQ. CDR3 protein: CASSLTSGRTDTQYF. The CDR3 nucleotides are TGTGCCAGCAGCTTGACTAGCGGGAGGACAGATACGCAGTATTTT. Using reference TRBV7-6 and TRBJ2-3 for the parts outside the CDR3, the full variable domain is GAGVSQSPRYKVTKRGQDVALRCDPISGHVSLYWYRQALGQGPEFLTYFNYEAQQDKSGLPNDRFSAERPEGSISTLTIQRTEQRDSAMYRCASSLTSGRTDTQYFGPGTRLTVL.

The chain joins TRBV12-3 or TRBV12-4 to TRBJ1-5; tentatively, D is TRBD1 (6 bases). The CDR3 is 13 residues long. Deletions cut 6 bases from V and 5 bases from J, with 11 bases between. As DNA, the CDR3 is TGTGCCAGCAGCCAAAACAGGGATCAGCCCCAGCATTTT. It codes for CASSQNRDQPQHF.